This T cell receptor (beta chain) was recorded in a study of blood T cell repertoires in COVID-19. The wider study: Whether acute or convalescent, the COVID-19 samples came from the United States, Italy and Spain.

Per the study methods: The authors estimated nucleated cell counts from reference gene primer amplification. TCRdb's table, derived via immunoSEQ multiplex PCR, lists solely in-frame clones and lacks some. V, J and clone size derive from that table, while D and trimming were established from the DNA sequence. In the table there are around 260,000 clones, roughly 84% of which are singletons. The CDR3 totals 14 residues. Germline V gene lookup returns CDR1 MNHEY and CDR2 SMNVEV (reference sequence). The V and J ends lost 8 bases and 2 bases, in that order; junction bases with no gene match: 8. This sequence joins TRBV27 and TRBJ2-7; the match to TRBD1 covers 8 bases. The sample taken for sequencing was peripheral blood. The receptor was derived from a man between 60 and 75 years old with acute or convalescent COVID-19. CDR3 sequence (DNA): TGTGCCAGCGGACGGACAGGGTTGCCCTACGAGCAGTACTTC. This codes for CASGRTGLPYEQYF.